This T cell receptor (beta chain) was documented in a study of human T cells and chemical hapten exposure. At the level of the study: Patients had diphenylcyclopropenone applied to the scalp weekly throughout the approximately 24-week study.

Time point in this sample: pre-sensitization, week 0. Treatment meaning: therapeutic diphenylcyclopropenone sensitization with weekly scalp DPC. Donation of samples came from alopecia patients who were 18 to 70 years old and suitable for DPC. This clonotype was seen at least ten times. The trim removed 5 bases at V and 4 bases at J, leaving 13 bases unmatched. CDR1 is SGHAT and CDR2 is FQNNGV in the germline V gene. This CDR3 is 16 amino acids long. Individual cDNA molecules received unique molecular identifiers in the library. TCRdb reprocessed the RACE reads via MiXCR and lists one record per CDR3 protein. The repertoire holds about 68,000 distinct CDR3 sequences, with approximately 11% as singletons.

The receptor's source is a woman in her forties or fifties with alopecia areata. Some clones in this sample may be carry-over from other donors' samples. V and J are TRBV11-2 and TRBJ2-7; TRBD1 agrees at 8 bases. Sequenced here: whole blood, sampled in connection with sensitization to the hapten diphenylcyclopropenone (DPC). The CDR3 loop is CASSQRAGTGLYEQYF. The DNA of the CDR3 is TGTGCCAGCAGCCAAAGGGCCGGGACAGGACTTTACGAGCAGTACTTC.